This T cell receptor (beta chain) was sequenced in a study of T cell repertoires in cytomegalovirus infection. TCRdb re-derived calls from the reads in MiXCR, one entry per CDR3 protein. Of 150,000 to 200,000 distinct CDR3 sequences listed, 13% to 15% are singletons. The source is a human donor in good health (CMV status not recorded). Some clones in this sample may be carry-over from other donors' samples. The sample was PBMCs.

CDR3 in amino acids: CASSLAWTGELFF. CDR3 DNA: TGTGCCAGCAGCTTAGCCTGGACCGGGGAGCTGTTTTTT. The V gene is TRBV11-3, the J gene TRBJ2-2; no clear D gene. The CDR3 runs 13 residues. The V gene's germline CDR1 is SGHNT and CDR2 YENEEA. The V gene lost 1 base and the J gene lost 5 bases, with 5 bases spanning the gap.